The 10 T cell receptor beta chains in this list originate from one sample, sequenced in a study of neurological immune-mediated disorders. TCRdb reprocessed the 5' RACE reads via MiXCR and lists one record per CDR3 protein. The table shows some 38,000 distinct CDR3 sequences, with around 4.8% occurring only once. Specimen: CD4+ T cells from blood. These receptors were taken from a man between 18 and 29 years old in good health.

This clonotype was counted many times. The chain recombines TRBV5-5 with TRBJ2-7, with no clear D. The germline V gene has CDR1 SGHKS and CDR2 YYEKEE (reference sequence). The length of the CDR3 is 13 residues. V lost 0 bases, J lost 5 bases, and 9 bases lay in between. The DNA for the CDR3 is TGTGCCAGCAGCTTGGACCCCCCCAACGAGCAGTACTTC. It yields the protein CASSLDPPNEQYF.

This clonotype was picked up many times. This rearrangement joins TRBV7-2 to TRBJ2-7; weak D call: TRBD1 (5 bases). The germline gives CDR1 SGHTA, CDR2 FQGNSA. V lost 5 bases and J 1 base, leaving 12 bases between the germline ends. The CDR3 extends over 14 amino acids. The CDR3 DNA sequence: TGTGCCAGCAGCCCGGACACCACTTCCTACGAGCAGTACTTC. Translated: CASSPDTTSYEQYF.

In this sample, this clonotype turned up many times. CDR3 loop: CASSFEQGNTEAFF. CDR3 sequence (DNA): TGCGCCAGCAGCTTTGAACAGGGGAACACTGAAGCTTTCTTT. The gene calls are TRBV5-1 and TRBJ1-1; a possible D gene is TRBD1 (6 bases). Trimming shortened V by 2 bases and J by 1 base, and 9 bases separated the two germline ends. This CDR3 is 14 amino acids long. Germline CDR1 reads SGHRS; CDR2 reads YFSETQ.

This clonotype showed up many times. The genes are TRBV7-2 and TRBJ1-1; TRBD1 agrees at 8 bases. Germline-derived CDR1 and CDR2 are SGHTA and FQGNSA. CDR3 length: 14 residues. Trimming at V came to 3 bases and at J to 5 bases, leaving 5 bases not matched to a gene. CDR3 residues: CASSFQGARTEAFF. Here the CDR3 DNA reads TGTGCCAGCAGCTTTCAGGGGGCGCGTACTGAAGCTTTCTTT.

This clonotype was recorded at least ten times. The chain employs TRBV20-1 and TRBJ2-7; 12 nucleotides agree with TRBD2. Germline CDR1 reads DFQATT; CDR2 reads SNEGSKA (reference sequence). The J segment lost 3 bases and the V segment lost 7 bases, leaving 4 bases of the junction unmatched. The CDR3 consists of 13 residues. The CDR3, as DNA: TGCAGTGGGGCGACTAGCGGGGGCTACGAGCAGTACTTC. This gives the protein CSGATSGGYEQYF.

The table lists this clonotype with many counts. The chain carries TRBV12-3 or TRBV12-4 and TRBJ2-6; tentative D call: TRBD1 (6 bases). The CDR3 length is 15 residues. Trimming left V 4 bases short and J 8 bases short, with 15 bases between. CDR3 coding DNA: TGTGCCAGCAGTTCATGGTCCGGGACAACCAACGTCCTGACTTTC. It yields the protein CASSSWSGTTNVLTF.

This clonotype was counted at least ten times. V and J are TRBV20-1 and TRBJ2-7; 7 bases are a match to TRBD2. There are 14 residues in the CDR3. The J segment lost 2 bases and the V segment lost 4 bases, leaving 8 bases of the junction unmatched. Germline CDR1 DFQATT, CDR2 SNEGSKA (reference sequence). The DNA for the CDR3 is TGCAGTGCTATTGACCCTAGCGGCCCCTACGAGCAGTACTTC. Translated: CSAIDPSGPYEQYF.

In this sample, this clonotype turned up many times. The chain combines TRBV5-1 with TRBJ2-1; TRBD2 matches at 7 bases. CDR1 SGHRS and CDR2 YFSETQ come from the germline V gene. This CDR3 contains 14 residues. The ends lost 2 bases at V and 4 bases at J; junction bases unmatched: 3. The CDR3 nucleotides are TGCGCCAGCAGCTTTCTTAGCGGGTACAATGAGCAGTTCTTC. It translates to CASSFLSGYNEQFF.

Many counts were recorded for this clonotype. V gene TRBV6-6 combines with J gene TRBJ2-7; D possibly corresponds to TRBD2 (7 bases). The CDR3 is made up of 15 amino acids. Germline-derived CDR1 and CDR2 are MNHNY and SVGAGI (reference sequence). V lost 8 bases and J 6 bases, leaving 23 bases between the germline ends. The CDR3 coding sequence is TGTGCCAGCGGGAAGAGGGGGGGGGCCCACAGCGAGCAGTACTTC. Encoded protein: CASGKRGGAHSEQYF.

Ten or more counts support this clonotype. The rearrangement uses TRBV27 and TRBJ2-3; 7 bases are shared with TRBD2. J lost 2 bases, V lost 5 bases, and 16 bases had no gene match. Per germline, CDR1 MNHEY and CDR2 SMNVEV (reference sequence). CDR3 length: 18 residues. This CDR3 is CASSLVFHKRGDTDTQYF. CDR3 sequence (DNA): TGTGCCAGCAGTCTAGTTTTCCACAAGCGGGGCGACACAGATACGCAGTATTTT.